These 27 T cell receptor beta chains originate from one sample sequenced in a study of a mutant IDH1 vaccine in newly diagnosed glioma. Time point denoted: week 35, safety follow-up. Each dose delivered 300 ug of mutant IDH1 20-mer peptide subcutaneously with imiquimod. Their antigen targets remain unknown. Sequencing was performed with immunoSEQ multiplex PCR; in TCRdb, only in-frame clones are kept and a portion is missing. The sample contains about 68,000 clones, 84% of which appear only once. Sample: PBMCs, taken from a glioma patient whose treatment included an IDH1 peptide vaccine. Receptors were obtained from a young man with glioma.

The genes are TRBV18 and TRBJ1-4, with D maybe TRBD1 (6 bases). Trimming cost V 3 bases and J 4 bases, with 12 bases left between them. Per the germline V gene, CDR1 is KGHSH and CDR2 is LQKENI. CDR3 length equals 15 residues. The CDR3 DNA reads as TGTGCCAGCTCACCCCAGGGGACGGGTAATGAAAAACTGTTTTTT. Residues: CASSPQGTGNEKLFF. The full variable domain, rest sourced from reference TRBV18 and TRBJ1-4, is NAGVMQNPRHLVRRRGQEARLRCSPMKGHSHVYWYRQLPEEGLKFMVYLQKENIIDESGMPKERFSAEFPKEGPSILRIQQVVRGDSAAYFCASSPQGTGNEKLFFGSGTQLSVL.

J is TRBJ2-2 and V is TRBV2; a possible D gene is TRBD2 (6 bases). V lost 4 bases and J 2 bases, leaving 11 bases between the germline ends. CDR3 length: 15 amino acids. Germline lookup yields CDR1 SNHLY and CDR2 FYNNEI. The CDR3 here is CASSGGRPNTGELFF. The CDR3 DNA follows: TGTGCCAGCAGTGGAGGGAGGCCCAACACCGGGGAGCTGTTTTTT.

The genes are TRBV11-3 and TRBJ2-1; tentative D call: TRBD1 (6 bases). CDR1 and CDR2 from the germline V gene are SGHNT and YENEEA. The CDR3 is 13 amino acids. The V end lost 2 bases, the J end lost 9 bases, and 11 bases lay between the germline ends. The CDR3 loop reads CASSLTGIGEQFF. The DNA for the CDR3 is TGTGCCAGCAGCTTAACAGGGATTGGTGAGCAGTTCTTC.

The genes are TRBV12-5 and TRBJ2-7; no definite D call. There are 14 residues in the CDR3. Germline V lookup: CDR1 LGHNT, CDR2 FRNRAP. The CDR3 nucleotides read TGTGCCGGCTCCCGAGTTTATTCACAGTGCGAGCAGTACTTC. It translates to CAGSRVYSQCEQYF.

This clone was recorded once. As DNA, the CDR3 is TGTGCCAGCGGTGGGGCGGGGGGCTACGAGCAGTACTTC. Its protein is CASGGAGGYEQYF. This chain joins TRBV6-1 and TRBJ2-7, with 8 bases fitting TRBD2. The CDR3 covers 13 residues. V lost 8 bases to trimming and J lost 3 bases; unmatched junction nucleotides: 6. Germline loops: CDR1 MNHNS, CDR2 SASEGT.

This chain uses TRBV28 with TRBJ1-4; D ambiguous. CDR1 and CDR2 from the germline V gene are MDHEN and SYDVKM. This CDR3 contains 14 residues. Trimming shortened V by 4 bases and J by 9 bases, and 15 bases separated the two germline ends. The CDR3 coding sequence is TGTGCCAGCAGTTCGACACGAACCACACAAAAACTGTTTTTT. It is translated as CASSSTRTTQKLFF.

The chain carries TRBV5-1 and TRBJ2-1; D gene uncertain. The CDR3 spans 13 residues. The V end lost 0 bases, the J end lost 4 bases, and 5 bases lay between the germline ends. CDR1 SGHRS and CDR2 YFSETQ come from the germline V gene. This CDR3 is CASSLEPYNEQFF. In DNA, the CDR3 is TGCGCCAGCAGCTTGGAACCATACAATGAGCAGTTCTTC.

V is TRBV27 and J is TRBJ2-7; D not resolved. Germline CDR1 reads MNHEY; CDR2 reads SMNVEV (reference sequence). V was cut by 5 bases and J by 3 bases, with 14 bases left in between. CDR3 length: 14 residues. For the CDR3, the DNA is TGTGCCAGCAGTCGCCGTGGATACAACTACGAGCAGTACTTC. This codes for CASSRRGYNYEQYF.

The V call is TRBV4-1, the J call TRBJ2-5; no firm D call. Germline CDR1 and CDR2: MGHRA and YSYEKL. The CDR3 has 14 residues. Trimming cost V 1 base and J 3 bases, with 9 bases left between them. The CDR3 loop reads CASSQVTTEETQYF. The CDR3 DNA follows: TGCGCCAGCAGCCAAGTCACCACTGAAGAGACCCAGTACTTC.

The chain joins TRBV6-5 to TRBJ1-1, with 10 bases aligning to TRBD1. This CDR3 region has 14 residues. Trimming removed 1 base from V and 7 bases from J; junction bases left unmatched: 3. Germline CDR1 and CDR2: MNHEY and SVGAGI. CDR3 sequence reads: CASSYWDRGNEAFF. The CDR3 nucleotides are TGTGCCAGCAGTTACTGGGACAGGGGTAATGAAGCTTTCTTT.

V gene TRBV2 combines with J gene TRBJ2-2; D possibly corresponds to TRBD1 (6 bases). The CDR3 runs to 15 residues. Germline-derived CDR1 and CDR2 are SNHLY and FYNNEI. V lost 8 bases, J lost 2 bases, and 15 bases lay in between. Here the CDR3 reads CASLSKGVNTGELFF. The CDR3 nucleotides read TGTGCCAGCCTCAGTAAGGGGGTAAACACCGGGGAGCTGTTTTTT.

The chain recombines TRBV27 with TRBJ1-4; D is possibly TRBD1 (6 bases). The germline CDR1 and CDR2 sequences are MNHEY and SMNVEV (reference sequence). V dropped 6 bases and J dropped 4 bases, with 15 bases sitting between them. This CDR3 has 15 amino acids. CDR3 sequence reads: CASSSWEGGNEKLFF. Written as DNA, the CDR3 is TGTGCCAGCAGCTCCTGGGAGGGGGGTAATGAAAAACTGTTTTTT.

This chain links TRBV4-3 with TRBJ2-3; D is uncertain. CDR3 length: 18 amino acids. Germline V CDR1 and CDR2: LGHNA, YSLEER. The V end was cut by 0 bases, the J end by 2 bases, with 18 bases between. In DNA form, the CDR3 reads TGCGCCAGCAGCCAAGATATACCTCGTTTGGGATTCACAGATACGCAGTATTTT. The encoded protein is CASSQDIPRLGFTDTQYF.

The CDR3 sequence: CASSPGQVEAFF. As DNA, the CDR3 is TGTGCCAGCAGCCCGGGACAGGTTGAAGCTTTCTTT. The V call is TRBV6-5, the J call TRBJ1-1; TRBD1 matches 8 bases. The CDR3 loop spans 12 amino acids. Germline V gene sequence: CDR1 MNHEY, CDR2 SVGAGI. V gave up 6 bases and J gave up 7 bases; unmatched junction bases: 4.

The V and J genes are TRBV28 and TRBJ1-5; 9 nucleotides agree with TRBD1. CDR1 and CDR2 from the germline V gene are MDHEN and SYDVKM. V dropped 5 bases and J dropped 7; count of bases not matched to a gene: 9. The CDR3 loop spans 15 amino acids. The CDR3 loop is CASSPTGTGIQPQHF. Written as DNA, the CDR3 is TGTGCCAGCAGTCCTACCGGGACAGGGATACAGCCCCAGCATTTT.

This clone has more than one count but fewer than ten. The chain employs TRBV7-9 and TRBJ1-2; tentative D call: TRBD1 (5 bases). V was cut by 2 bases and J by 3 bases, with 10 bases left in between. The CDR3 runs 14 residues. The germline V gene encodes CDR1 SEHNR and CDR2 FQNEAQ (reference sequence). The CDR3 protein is CASSLYGADYGYTF. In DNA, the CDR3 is TGTGCCAGCAGCTTATACGGGGCAGACTATGGCTACACCTTC.

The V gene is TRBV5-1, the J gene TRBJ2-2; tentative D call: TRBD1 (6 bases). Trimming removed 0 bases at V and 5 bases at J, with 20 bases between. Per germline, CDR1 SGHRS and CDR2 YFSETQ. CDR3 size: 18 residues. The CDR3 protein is CASSLALRGPTRTGELFF. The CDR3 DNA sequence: TGCGCCAGCAGCTTGGCGCTCAGGGGCCCCACGAGGACCGGGGAGCTGTTTTTT.

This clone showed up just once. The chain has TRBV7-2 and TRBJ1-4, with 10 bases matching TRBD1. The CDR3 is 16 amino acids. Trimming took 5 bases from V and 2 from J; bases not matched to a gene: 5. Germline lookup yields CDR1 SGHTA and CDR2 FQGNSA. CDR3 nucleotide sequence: TGTGCCAGCAGCCGGGACAGGGGAGTCACTAATGAAAAACTGTTTTTT. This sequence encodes CASSRDRGVTNEKLFF.

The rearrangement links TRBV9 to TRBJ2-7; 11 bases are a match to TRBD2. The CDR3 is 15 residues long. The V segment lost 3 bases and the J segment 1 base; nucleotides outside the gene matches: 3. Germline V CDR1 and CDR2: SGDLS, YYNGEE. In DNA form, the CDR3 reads TGTGCCAGCAGCGAGGGACTAGCGGAATCCTACGAGCAGTACTTC. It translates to CASSEGLAESYEQYF.

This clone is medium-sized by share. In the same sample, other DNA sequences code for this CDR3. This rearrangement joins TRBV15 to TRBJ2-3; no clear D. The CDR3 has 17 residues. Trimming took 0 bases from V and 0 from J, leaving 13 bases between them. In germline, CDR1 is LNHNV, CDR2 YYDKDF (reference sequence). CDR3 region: CATSRDRSSLSTDTQYF. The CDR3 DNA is TGTGCCACCAGCAGAGATCGCTCAAGCCTTAGCACAGATACGCAGTATTTT.

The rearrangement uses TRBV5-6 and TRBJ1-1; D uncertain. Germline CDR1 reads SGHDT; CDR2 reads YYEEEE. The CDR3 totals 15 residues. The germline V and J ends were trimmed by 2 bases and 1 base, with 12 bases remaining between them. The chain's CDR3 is CASSFNPSANTEAFF. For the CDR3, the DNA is TGTGCCAGCAGCTTCAATCCGTCAGCGAACACTGAAGCTTTCTTT.

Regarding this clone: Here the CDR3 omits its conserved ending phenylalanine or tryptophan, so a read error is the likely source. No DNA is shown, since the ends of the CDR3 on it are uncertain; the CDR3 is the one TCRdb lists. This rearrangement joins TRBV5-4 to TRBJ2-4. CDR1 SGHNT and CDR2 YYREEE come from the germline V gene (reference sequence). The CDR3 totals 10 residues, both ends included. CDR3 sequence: CASSLGLGWA.

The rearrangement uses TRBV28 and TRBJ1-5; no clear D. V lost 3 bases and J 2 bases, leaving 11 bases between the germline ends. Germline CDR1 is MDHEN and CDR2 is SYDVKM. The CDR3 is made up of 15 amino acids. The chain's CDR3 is CASSLNSQGNQPQHF. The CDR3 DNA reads TGTGCCAGCAGTTTGAACTCCCAGGGCAATCAGCCCCAGCATTTT. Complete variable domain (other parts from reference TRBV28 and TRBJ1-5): DVKVTQSSRYLVKRTGEKVFLECVQDMDHENMFWYRQDPGLGLRLIYFSYDVKMKEKGDIPEGYSVSREKKERFSLILESASTNQTSMYLCASSLNSQGNQPQHFGDGTRLSIL.

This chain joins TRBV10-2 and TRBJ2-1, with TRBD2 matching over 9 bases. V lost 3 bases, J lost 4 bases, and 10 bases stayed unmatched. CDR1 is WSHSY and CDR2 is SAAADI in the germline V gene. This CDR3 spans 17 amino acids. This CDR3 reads CASSEPVGLAFYNEQFF. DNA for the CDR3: TGCGCCAGCAGTGAACCCGTCGGACTAGCGTTTTACAATGAGCAGTTCTTC.

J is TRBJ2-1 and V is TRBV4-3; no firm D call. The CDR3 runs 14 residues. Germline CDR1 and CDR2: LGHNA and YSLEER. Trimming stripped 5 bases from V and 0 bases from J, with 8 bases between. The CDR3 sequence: CASSADNSYNEQFF. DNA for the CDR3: TGCGCCAGCAGCGCAGACAACTCCTACAATGAGCAGTTCTTC.

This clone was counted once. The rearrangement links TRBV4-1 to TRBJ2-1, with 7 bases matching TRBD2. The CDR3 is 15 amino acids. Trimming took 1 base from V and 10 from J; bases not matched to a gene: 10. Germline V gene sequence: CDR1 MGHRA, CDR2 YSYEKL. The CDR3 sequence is CASSQVGTGGGEQFF. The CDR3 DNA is TGCGCCAGCAGCCAAGTTGGGACGGGAGGAGGGGAGCAGTTCTTC.

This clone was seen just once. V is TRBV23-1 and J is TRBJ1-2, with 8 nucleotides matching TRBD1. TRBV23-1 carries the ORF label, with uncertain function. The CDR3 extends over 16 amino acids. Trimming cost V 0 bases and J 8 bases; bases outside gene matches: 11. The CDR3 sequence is CASSQSRTGFAGGYTF. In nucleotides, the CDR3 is TGCGCCAGCAGTCAATCACGGACAGGGTTCGCGGGCGGCTACACCTTC.